This note documents a single T cell receptor beta chain sequence. What it binds is not known. RNA transcripts served as the template for amplifying TCR beta CDR3 regions. HTBI primers drove first-round RT-PCR of the TCR CDR3. Using its own MiXCR run on the multiplex PCR reads, TCRdb lists one record per CDR3 protein. Here the sample spans almost 600,000 distinct CDR3 sequences, around 42% being singletons. It was considered stable Graves' hyperthyroidism when ophthalmopathy did not progress within 18 months. The study enrolled patients aged 18 to 65 with newly diagnosed hyperthyroidism of under 2 months' duration. The data originate from a study of T cells in Graves' hyperthyroidism and ophthalmopathy. This CDR3 is built from 17 residues. CDR1 and CDR2 from the germline V gene are SQVTM and ANQGSEA. V was clipped by 8 bases and J by 4 bases, with 29 bases between them. The study's findings and limits: Blood also held most thyroid clonotypes expanded beyond 0.001. Ophthalmopathy onset followed model prediction by a median approximately 7 months.

Sample: peripheral blood or thyroid tissue (not recorded which). This receptor was obtained from a woman between 18 and 30 years old with Graves' hyperthyroidism. The gene calls are TRBV29-1 and TRBJ1-1; D might be TRBD1 (6 bases). CDR3 in DNA: TGCAGCTCACCACGGTTGGGCAGGGGTATTGGTCGCACTGAAGCTTTCTTT. Its translation: CSSPRLGRGIGRTEAFF.